One sample yielded the 5 T cell receptor beta chains listed below, sequenced in a study of blood T cell repertoires in COVID-19. Clones were read by immunoSEQ multiplex PCR, and TCRdb kept only the in-frame ones, dropping some. The table records approximately 73,000 clones, more than 75% of them present only once. Material: peripheral blood. All receptors derive from a woman in her sixties or seventies with acute or convalescent COVID-19.

V and J are TRBV5-4 and TRBJ1-6; possible D gene TRBD1, 6 bases. V was cut by 3 bases and J by 6 bases, with 10 bases left in between. Per the germline V gene, CDR1 is SGHNT and CDR2 is YYREEE (reference sequence). This CDR3 is 14 amino acids long. CDR3 coding DNA: TGTGCCAGCAGCTCACAGGGTTTTAATTCACCCCTCCACTTT. Amino acids: CASSSQGFNSPLHF.

The chain couples TRBV6-2 or TRBV6-3 to TRBJ2-7, with D perhaps TRBD1 (6 bases). The V end lost 5 bases, the J end lost 4 bases, and 12 bases lay between the germline ends. Looked up from germline, CDR1 is MNHEY and CDR2 is SVGEGT. CDR3 length: 13 amino acids. The CDR3 DNA sequence: TGTGCCAGCAGTGATCAACAGGGATACGAGCAGTACTTC. This codes for CASSDQQGYEQYF.

The V gene is TRBV2, the J gene TRBJ2-1; 7 bases match TRBD1. There are 16 residues in the CDR3. Germline-derived CDR1 and CDR2 are SNHLY and FYNNEI. V dropped 5 bases and J dropped 2; count of bases not matched to a gene: 9. As DNA, the CDR3 is TGTGCCAGCAGTCGATACCGGGACAGTGCCTACAATGAGCAGTTCTTC. Translated: CASSRYRDSAYNEQFF.

This rearrangement joins TRBV19 to TRBJ2-1, with 14 bases lining up with TRBD2. Germline lookup yields CDR1 LNHDA and CDR2 SQIVND (reference sequence). Trimming cost V 7 bases and J 8 bases; bases outside gene matches: 4. There are 14 residues in the CDR3. CDR3 amino acids: CASKGTSGRYEQFF. The CDR3 nucleotides read TGTGCCAGTAAGGGGACTAGCGGGAGATATGAGCAGTTCTTC.

This chain joins TRBV28 and TRBJ2-3; 8 bases line up with TRBD1. The CDR3 contains 16 residues. Germline V CDR1 and CDR2: MDHEN, SYDVKM. V lost 6 bases and J lost 6; bases outside the gene matches: 14. CDR3 nucleotides: TGTGCCAGCAGCCAGGACGACAGGGGTTTTTTGGATACGCAGTATTTT. Residues: CASSQDDRGFLDTQYF.